This paragraph reports one T cell receptor beta chain. As yet, its antigen is unknown. TCRdb reanalysed the RT-PCR reads using MiXCR and keeps one entry per CDR3 protein. The table includes approximately 490,000 distinct CDR3 sequences, around 7.9% detected once. Germline-derived CDR1 and CDR2 are LGHDT and YNNKEL (reference sequence). The CDR3 loop spans 15 amino acids. Trimming removed 6 bases from V and 8 bases from J; junction bases left unmatched: 11. This sample is part of a study of response to subunit inactivated influenza vaccine. Study findings and constraints: After each seasonal influenza vaccination, few new T cells are recruited, the authors suggested.

Here the sequenced sample was PBMCs from blood, taken roughly 24 months after vaccination. The sequence was obtained from a man aged 50 to 75 who received an inactivated influenza vaccine. The genes are TRBV3-1 and TRBJ2-1; 9 bases align to TRBD2. The DNA of the CDR3 is TGTGCCAGCAGTCCCTGGCGGGAGGGCCACGATGAGCAGTTCTTC. Translated, it gives CASSPWREGHDEQFF.